This TCR beta chain was captured by sequencing in a study of OX40 agonist ivuxolimab in advanced cancers. Repertoires were generated with immunoSEQ multiplex PCR, while TCRdb's copy carries only in-frame clones and drops some. The data contain 20,000 to 30,000 clones, approximately 91% of them singletons. The CDR3 extends over 14 amino acids. V shed 0 bases and J shed 6 bases, with 12 bases lying between them. Looked up from germline, CDR1 is SGHRS and CDR2 is YFSETQ. The receptor was derived from an adult with an advanced solid tumor such as melanoma, head and neck, liver or kidney cancer. This rearrangement joins TRBV5-1 to TRBJ1-1; tentatively, D is TRBD1 (6 bases). Sequencing used CD4+ or CD8+ T cells sorted from blood, obtained in a trial of the OX40 agonist ivuxolimab. The CDR3 region has the DNA TGCGCCAGCAGCTTGGATGGGACACCGTCTGAAGCTTTCTTT. It specifies CASSLDGTPSEAFF.